This T cell receptor (beta chain) emerged from a study of T cell responses to AZD1222 COVID-19 vaccine. Findings and limits, study-wide: In the spike-specific TCR repertoire, nearly half reportedly target unmutated variant regions. A mostly white British donor set with more females was recruited, and clonal diversity was possibly underestimated.

Comments on this clone: The target antigen is unknown.

TCRdb's table, derived via immunoSEQ multiplex PCR, lists solely in-frame clones and lacks some. The sample carries 180,000 or so clones, just over 85% recorded once. CDR1 and CDR2 (germline): MDHEN, SYDVKM. V trimming: 7 bases; J trimming: 8 bases; junction bases outside the gene matches: 5. The CDR3 spans 13 residues. V gene TRBV28 combines with J gene TRBJ1-6; 7 bases agree with TRBD1. The sequencing here drew on peripheral blood, taken on day 0 of AZD1222 vaccination. The receptor was isolated from an adult in good health. The CDR3 region is CASTLDRDSPLHF. CDR3 coding DNA: TGTGCCAGCACCCTCGACAGGGATTCACCCCTCCACTTT. Looking up the rest from reference TRBV28 and TRBJ1-6 gives the full variable domain: DVKVTQSSRYLVKRTGEKVFLECVQDMDHENMFWYRQDPGLGLRLIYFSYDVKMKEKGDIPEGYSVSREKKERFSLILESASTNQTSMYLCASTLDRDSPLHFGNGTRLTVT.